Below are 11 T cell receptor beta chains sequenced from a single sample in a study of vaccination and CD4 T cells after COVID-19. The treatment denotes: roughly 11-day PBMC culture with coronavirus spike peptide pools or control peptides (ViraFEST assay). Cultured CD4+ T cell DNA was sequenced using the Oncomine TCR Beta short-read assay. TCRdb reprocessed the PCR reads via MiXCR and lists one record per CDR3 protein. This table has roughly 14,000 distinct CDR3 sequences, about three fifths appearing once. No antigen is known for these receptors. The sequenced sample consisted of CD4+ T cells from blood, cultured in vitro. Receptor source: a human donor who had recovered from COVID-19.

In its sample, this clonotype was seen a few times. The J gene is TRBJ1-2, the V gene TRBV6-1, with D hard to call. Germline lookup yields CDR1 MNHNS and CDR2 SASEGT. V was cut by 4 bases and J by 7 bases, with 13 bases left in between. This CDR3 comprises 13 residues. In DNA, the CDR3 is TGTGCCAGCAGTGTACACGGATACAGTGGCTACACCTTC. Protein sequence: CASSVHGYSGYTF.

The chain recombines TRBV20-1 with TRBJ2-5; possibly TRBD2 for D (6 bases). Germline loops: CDR1 DFQATT, CDR2 SNEGSKA (reference sequence). V shed 5 bases and J shed 6 bases, with 13 bases lying between them. This CDR3 is built from 12 residues. CDR3 in DNA: TGCAGTGCTTCGACTAGACGACAGACCCAGTACTTC. This codes for CSASTRRQTQYF.

The chain joins TRBV11-3 to TRBJ2-7; no clear D gene. V lost 5 bases to trimming and J lost 3 bases, with 11 bases between them. The length of the CDR3 is 13 residues. Germline lookup yields CDR1 SGHNT and CDR2 YENEEA. CDR3 in amino acids: CASSPSAHYEQYF. The DNA for the CDR3 is TGTGCCAGCAGCCCCAGCGCCCACTACGAGCAGTACTTC.

This clonotype was found a few times. The chain links TRBV5-1 to TRBJ2-4, with 10 bases matching TRBD2. CDR1 is SGHRS, CDR2 YFSETQ, per germline. The length of the CDR3 is 17 residues. Trimming at V came to 2 bases and at J to 0 bases, leaving 5 bases not matched to a gene. CDR3 sequence (DNA): TGCGCCAGCAGCTTCCTAGCGGGAGTGCGAGCCAAAAACATTCAGTACTTC. This codes for CASSFLAGVRAKNIQYF.

V usage is TRBV6-2 or TRBV6-3 and J usage is TRBJ1-1; D remains unclear. This CDR3 region has 14 residues. Germline V gene sequence: CDR1 MNHEY, CDR2 SVGEGT. Trimming cost V 0 bases and J 2 bases, with 7 bases left between them. The CDR3 reads CASSYSSANTEAFF. Here the CDR3 DNA reads TGTGCCAGCAGTTACTCGTCTGCAAACACTGAAGCTTTCTTT.

This rearrangement joins TRBV2 to TRBJ2-7; D is perhaps TRBD1 (6 bases). The CDR3 length is 14 residues. Germline values: CDR1 SNHLY, CDR2 FYNNEI. The ends were cut back, 6 bases at V and 2 bases at J, with 14 bases in the middle. In DNA, the CDR3 is TGTGCCAGCAGGGAATCGGGACATCCCTACGAGCAGTACTTC. This translates into CASRESGHPYEQYF.

This chain joins TRBV6-5 and TRBJ1-6; no firm D call. The V gene lost 0 bases and the J gene lost 4 bases, with 10 bases spanning the gap. The CDR3 loop spans 16 amino acids. CDR1 and CDR2 from the germline V gene are MNHEY and SVGAGI. CDR3 DNA sequence: TGTGCCAGCAGTTACTCGACCCGATCATATAATTCACCCCTCCACTTT. As protein: CASSYSTRSYNSPLHF.

This clonotype was observed a few times. The chain links TRBV20-1 to TRBJ2-2; perhaps TRBD2 as D (5 bases). CDR1 is DFQATT and CDR2 is SNEGSKA in the germline V gene (reference sequence). V dropped 0 bases and J dropped 7 bases, with 12 bases sitting between them. The CDR3 covers 14 residues. The DNA of the CDR3 is TGCAGTGCTAGAGAGGGGAGTGGTGGCGGGGAGCTGTTTTTT. Translation: CSAREGSGGGELFF.

The V call is TRBV19, the J call TRBJ1-1; D possibly corresponds to TRBD1 (5 bases). The CDR3 covers 14 residues. The germline CDR1 and CDR2 sequences are LNHDA and SQIVND (reference sequence). Trimming removed 3 bases from V and 3 bases from J, with 11 bases in between. DNA for the CDR3: TGTGCCAGTAGTATTCTGGGGGGGGACACTGAAGCTTTCTTT. Translated: CASSILGGDTEAFF.

This clonotype came up a few times. The chain is built from TRBV19 and TRBJ1-5; no definite D call. The CDR3 has 15 residues. Germline-derived CDR1 and CDR2 are LNHDA and SQIVND (reference sequence). Trimming cost V 6 bases and J 5 bases, with 17 bases left between them. The CDR3 DNA sequence: TGTGCCAGTAGAAGGAGGCATTCCAGCGATCAGCCCCAGCATTTT. It specifies CASRRRHSSDQPQHF. Looking up the rest from reference TRBV19 and TRBJ1-5 gives the full variable domain: DGGITQSPKYLFRKEGQNVTLSCEQNLNHDAMYWYRQDPGQGLRLIYYSQIVNDFQKGDIAEGYSVSREKKESFPLTVTSAQKNPTAFYLCASRRRHSSDQPQHFGDGTRLSIL.

Remarks on this clonotype: Mismatch with germline at one junction end may stem from a read error. This chain joins TRBV10-3 and TRBJ2-3; 11 bases match TRBD2. The CDR3 consists of 16 residues. The germline gives CDR1 ENHRY, CDR2 SYGVKD. The CDR3 bases are TGTGCCATCAGTGCCACCCTAGCGGGGGGAGCAGATACGCAGTGTTTT. Its translation: CAISATLAGGADTQCF.